This T cell receptor beta chain was recovered during a study of T cell responses to AZD1222 COVID-19 vaccine. Study-level points and caveats: The donors showed a predominance of white British ancestry and of females, with possible underestimation of clonal diversity. Epitopes outside B.1.351 and B.1.1.7 mutated regions reportedly drew nearly half of spike TCRs.

About this clone itself: Its specificity is unknown.

The data were produced by immunoSEQ multiplex PCR, yet TCRdb's version contains in-frame clones alone and is incomplete. The sample lists about 150,000 clones; roughly 85% were seen once. The TCR was taken from an adult who received the MenACWY meningococcal vaccine as a control. The material sequenced was peripheral blood, taken 28 days after the second dose of the MenACWY control vaccine.

Here the CDR3 reads CASSDPGRDEQFF. DNA of the CDR3: TGTGCCAGCAGTGACCCCGGGAGGGATGAGCAGTTCTTC. The J gene is TRBJ2-1, the V gene TRBV6-1, with TRBD2 matching 8 bases. V lost 3 bases, J lost 8 bases, and 3 bases stayed unmatched. CDR1 MNHNS and CDR2 SASEGT come from the germline V gene. The CDR3 runs 13 residues.